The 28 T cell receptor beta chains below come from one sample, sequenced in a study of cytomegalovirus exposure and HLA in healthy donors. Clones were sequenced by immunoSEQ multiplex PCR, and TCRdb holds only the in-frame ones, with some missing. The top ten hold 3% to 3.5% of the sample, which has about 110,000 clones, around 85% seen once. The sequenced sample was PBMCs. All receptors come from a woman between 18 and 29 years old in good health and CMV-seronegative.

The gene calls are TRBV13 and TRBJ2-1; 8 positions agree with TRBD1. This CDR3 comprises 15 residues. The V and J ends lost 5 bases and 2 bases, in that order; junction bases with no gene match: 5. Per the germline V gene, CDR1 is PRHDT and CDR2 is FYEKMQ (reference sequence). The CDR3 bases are TGTGCCAGCAGCAGCCGGACAGGGCCCTACAATGAGCAGTTCTTC. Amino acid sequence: CASSSRTGPYNEQFF. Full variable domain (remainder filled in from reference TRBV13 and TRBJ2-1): AAGVIQSPRHLIKEKRETATLKCYPIPRHDTVYWYQQGPGQDPQFLISFYEKMQSDKGSIPDRFSAQQFSDYHSELNMSSLELGDSALYFCASSSRTGPYNEQFFGPGTRLTVL.

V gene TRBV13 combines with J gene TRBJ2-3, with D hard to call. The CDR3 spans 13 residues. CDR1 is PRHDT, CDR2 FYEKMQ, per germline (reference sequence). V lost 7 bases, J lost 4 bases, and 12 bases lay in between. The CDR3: CASTSRRADTQYF. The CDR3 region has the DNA TGTGCCAGCACCTCCCGAAGAGCAGATACGCAGTATTTT.

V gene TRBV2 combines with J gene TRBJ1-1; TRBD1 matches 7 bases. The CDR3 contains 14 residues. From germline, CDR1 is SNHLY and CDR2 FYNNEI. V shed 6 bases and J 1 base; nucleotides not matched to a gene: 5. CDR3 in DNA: TGTGCCAGCAGAAACAGGGGAGCGAACACTGAAGCTTTCTTT. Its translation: CASRNRGANTEAFF.

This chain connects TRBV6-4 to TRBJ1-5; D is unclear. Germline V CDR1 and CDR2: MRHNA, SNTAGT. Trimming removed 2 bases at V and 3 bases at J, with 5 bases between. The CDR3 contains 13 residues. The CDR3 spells CASSDADNQPQHF. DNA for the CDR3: TGTGCCAGCAGTGACGCAGACAATCAGCCCCAGCATTTT.

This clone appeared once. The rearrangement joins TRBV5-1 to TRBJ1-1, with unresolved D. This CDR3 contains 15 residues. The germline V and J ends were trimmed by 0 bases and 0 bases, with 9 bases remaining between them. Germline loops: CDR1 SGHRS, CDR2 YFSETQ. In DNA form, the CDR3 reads TGCGCCAGCAGCTTGGTACGGGGAGTGAACACTGAAGCTTTCTTT. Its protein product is CASSLVRGVNTEAFF.

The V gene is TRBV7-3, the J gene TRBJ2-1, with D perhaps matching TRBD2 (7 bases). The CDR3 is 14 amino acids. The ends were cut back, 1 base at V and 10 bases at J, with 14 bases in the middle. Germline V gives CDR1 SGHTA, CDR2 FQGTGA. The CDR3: CASSLRGGAEEQFF. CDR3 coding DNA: TGTGCCAGCAGCTTAAGGGGGGGGGCTGAGGAGCAGTTCTTC.

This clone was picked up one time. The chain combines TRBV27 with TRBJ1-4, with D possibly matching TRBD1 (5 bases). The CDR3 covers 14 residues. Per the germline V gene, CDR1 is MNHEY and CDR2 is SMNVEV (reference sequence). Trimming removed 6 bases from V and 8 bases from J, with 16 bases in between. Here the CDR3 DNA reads TGTGCCAGCAGCTCCGGGACTCGTATAGAAAAACTGTTTTTT. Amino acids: CASSSGTRIEKLFF.

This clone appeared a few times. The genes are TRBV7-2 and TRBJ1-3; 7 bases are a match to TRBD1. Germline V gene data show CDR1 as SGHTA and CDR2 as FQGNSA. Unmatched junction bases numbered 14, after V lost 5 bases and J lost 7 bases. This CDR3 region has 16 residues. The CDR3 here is CASSPWTGSGGNTIYF. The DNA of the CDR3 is TGTGCCAGCAGCCCCTGGACAGGTTCTGGGGGGAACACCATATATTTT.

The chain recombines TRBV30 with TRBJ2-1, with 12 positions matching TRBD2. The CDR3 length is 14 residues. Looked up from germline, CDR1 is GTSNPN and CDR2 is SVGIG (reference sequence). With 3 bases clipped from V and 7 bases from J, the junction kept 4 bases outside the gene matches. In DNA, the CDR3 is TGTGCCTGGAGGCTAGCGGGGGGGCGAAATGAGCAGTTCTTC. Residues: CAWRLAGGRNEQFF.

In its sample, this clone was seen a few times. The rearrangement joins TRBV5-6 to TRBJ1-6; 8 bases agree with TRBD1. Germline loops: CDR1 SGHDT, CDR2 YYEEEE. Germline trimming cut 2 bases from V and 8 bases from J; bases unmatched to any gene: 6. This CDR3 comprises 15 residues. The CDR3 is CASSLGGTGHSPLHF. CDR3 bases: TGTGCCAGCAGCTTAGGGGGGACAGGACATTCACCCCTCCACTTT.

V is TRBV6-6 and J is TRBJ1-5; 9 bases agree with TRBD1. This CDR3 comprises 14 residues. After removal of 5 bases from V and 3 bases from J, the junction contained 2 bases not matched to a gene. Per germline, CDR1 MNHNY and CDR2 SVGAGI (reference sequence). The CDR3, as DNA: TGTGCCAGCAGTCGGGACAGGGTCAATCAGCCCCAGCATTTT. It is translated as CASSRDRVNQPQHF.

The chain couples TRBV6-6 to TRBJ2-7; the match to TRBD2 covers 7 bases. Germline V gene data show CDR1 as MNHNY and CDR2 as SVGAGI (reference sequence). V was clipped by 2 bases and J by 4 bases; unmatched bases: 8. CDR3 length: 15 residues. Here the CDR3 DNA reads TGTGCCAGCAGTTACCCGCAACGGGGGGAATACGAGCAGTACTTC. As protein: CASSYPQRGEYEQYF.

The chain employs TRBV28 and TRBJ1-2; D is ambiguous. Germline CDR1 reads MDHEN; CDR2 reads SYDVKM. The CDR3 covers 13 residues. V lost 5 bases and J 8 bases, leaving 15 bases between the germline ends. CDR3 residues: CASSLSAAGGYTF. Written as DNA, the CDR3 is TGTGCCAGCAGTCTATCTGCGGCGGGAGGCTACACCTTC.

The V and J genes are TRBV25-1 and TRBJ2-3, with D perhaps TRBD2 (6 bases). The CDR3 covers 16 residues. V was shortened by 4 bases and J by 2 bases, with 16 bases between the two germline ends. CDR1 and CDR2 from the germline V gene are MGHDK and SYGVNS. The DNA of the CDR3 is TGTGCCAGCAGTGGTAGTGAACGGGGGAACACAGATACGCAGTATTTT. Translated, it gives CASSGSERGNTDTQYF.

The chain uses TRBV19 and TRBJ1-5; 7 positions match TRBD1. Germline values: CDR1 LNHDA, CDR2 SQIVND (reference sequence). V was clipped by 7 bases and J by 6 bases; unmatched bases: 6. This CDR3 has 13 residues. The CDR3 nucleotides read TGTGCCAGTACAAGGGGGCTCGGTCAGCCCCAGCATTTT. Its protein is CASTRGLGQPQHF.

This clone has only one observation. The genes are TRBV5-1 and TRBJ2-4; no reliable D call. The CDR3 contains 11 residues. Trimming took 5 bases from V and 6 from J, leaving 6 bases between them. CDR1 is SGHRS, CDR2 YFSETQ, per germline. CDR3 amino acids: CASRGGNIQYF. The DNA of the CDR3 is TGCGCCAGCAGAGGCGGAAACATTCAGTACTTC.

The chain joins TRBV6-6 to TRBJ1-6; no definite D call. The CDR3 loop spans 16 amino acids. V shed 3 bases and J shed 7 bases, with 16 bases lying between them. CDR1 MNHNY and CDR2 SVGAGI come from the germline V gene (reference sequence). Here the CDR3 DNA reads TGTGCCAGCAGTTATGAGGCCCCACCGACCAATTCACCCCTCCACTTT. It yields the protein CASSYEAPPTNSPLHF.

The CDR3 DNA reads as TGTGCCAGAAGCTTAACAAACGGGACAGGGGTTCCCGGCGGGGAGCTGTTTTTT. Protein: CARSLTNGTGVPGGELFF. The V gene is TRBV5-3, the J gene TRBJ2-2; 10 bases align to TRBD1. TRBV5-3 is an ORF, and what it does is uncertain. The CDR3 contains 18 residues. Unmatched junction bases numbered 14, after V lost 2 bases and J lost 7 bases.

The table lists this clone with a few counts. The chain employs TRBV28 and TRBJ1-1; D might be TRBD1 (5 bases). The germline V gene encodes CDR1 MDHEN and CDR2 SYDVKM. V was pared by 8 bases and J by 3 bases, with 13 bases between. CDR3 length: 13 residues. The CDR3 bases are TGTGCCAGCCGTATCCCCAGGGACACTGAAGCTTTCTTT. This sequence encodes CASRIPRDTEAFF.

The CDR3 bases are TGTGCCACCGATGTCGGTTTGGGGAGAGGAGTCCCCCAGCATTTT. Translation gives CATDVGLGRGVPQHF. J is TRBJ1-5 and V is TRBV19; no clear D gene. V lost 10 bases to trimming and J lost 10 bases, with 26 bases between them. Germline V lookup: CDR1 LNHDA, CDR2 SQIVND (reference sequence). CDR3 length: 15 amino acids.

As DNA, the CDR3 is TGCGCCAGCAGCCAACTAATACAGGGCAATGAGCAGTTCTTC. Translation: CASSQLIQGNEQFF. The J gene is TRBJ2-1, the V gene TRBV4-1, with D perhaps TRBD1 (6 bases). V dropped 2 bases and J dropped 6 bases, with 11 bases sitting between them. The CDR3 consists of 14 residues. CDR1 and CDR2 (germline): MGHRA, YSYEKL.

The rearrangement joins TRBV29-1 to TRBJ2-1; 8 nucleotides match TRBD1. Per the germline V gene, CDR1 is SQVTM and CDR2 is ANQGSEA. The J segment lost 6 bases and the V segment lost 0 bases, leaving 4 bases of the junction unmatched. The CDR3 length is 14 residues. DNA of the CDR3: TGCAGCGTTGAAGATTTGGACAGGGTCAATGAGCAGTTCTTC. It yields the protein CSVEDLDRVNEQFF.

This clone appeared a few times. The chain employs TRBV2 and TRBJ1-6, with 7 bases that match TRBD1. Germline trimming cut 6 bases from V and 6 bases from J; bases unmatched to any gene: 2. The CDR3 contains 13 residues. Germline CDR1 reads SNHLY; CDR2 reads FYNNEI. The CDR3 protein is CASRGQTNSPLHF. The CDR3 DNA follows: TGTGCCAGCAGGGGACAGACTAATTCACCCCTCCACTTT.

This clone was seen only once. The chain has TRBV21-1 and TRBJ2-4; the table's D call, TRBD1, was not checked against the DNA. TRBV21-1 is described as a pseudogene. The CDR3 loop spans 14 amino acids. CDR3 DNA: TGTGCCAGAGGTCCGGGACAGGGGATGAACATTCAGTACTTC. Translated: CARGPGQGMNIQYF.

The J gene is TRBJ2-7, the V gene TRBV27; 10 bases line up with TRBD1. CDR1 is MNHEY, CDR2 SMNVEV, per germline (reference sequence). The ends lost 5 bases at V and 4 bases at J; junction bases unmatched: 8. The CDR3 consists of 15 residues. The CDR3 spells CASSELGQGIYEQYF. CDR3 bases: TGTGCCAGCAGTGAATTGGGACAGGGGATTTACGAGCAGTACTTC.

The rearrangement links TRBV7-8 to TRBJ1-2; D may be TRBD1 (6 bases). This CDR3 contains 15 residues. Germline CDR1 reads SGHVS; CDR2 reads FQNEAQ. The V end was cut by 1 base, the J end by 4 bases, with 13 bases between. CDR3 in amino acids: CASSLEGVTRYGYTF. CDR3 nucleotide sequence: TGTGCCAGCAGCTTAGAGGGGGTAACCCGCTATGGCTACACCTTC.

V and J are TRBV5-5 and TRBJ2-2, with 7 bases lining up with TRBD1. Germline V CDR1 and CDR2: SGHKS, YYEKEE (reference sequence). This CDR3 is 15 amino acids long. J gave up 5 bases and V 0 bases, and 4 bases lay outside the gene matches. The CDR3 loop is CASSLADRVTGELFF. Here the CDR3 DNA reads TGTGCCAGCAGCTTGGCCGACAGGGTAACCGGGGAGCTGTTTTTT. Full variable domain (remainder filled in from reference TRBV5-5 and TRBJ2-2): DAGVTQSPTHLIKTRGQQVTLRCSPISGHKSVSWYQQVLGQGPQFIFQYYEKEERGRGNFPDRFSARQFPNYSSELNVNALLLGDSALYLCASSLADRVTGELFFGEGSRLTVL.

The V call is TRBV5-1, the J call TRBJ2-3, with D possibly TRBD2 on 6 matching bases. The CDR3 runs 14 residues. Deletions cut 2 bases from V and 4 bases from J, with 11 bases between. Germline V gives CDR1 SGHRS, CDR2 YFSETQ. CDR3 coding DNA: TGCGCCAGCAGCTTAAGGTCGGGGGCAGATACGCAGTATTTT. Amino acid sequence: CASSLRSGADTQYF.